This TCR beta chain was recorded in a study of blood T cell dynamics during melanoma immunotherapy. Turning to the study itself: First-line therapy was either pembrolizumab or nivolumab with ipilimumab for metastatic melanoma.

Described time point: pre-treatment baseline. The protocol was immunoSEQ multiplex PCR, while the TCRdb copy is restricted to in-frame clones and leaves out a portion. Seen here are about 17,000 clones, about 80% observed once, and the top ten hold more than 6.5%. V lost 5 bases and J lost 4, with 21 bases in between. The germline V gene encodes CDR1 MNHEY and CDR2 SMNVEV (reference sequence). This CDR3 is built from 17 residues. The TCR sequence derives from a human donor with melanoma. The chain links TRBV27 to TRBJ2-1; TRBD2 is a possible D gene (6 bases). Sequencing was performed on blood, taken from a patient treated with checkpoint blockade. DNA for the CDR3: TGTGCCAGCAGTAAGCGTGTTACGACTAGTTTATACAATGAGCAGTTCTTC. It encodes CASSKRVTTSLYNEQFF.